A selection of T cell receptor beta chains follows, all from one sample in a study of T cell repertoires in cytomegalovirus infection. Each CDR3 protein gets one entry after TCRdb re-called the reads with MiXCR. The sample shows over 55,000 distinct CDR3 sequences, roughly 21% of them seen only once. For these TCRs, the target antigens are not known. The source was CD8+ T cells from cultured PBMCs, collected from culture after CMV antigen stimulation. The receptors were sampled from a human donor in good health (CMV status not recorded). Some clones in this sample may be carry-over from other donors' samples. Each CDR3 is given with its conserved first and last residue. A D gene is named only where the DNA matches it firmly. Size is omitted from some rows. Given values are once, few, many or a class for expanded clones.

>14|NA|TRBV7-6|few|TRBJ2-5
TGTGCCAGCAGCTTAGAACAGGACCAAGAGACCCAGTACTTC
CASSLEQDQETQYF
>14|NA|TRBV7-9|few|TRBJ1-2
TGTGCCAGCAGCTTAGAAAACAGGATCTATGGCTACACCTTC
CASSLENRIYGYTF
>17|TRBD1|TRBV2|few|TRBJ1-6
TGTGCCAGCAGTGAACGGGGACAGAGCTCCTATAATTCACCCCTCCACTTT
CASSERGQSSYNSPLHF
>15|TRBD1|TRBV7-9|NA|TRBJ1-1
TGTGCCAGCAGCTTAGGTGGGACAGAGACCACTGAAGCTTTCTTT
CASSLGGTETTEAFF
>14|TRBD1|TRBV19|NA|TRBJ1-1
TGTGCCAGTAGTATTTGGGACAGAAACACTGAAGCTTTCTTT
CASSIWDRNTEAFF
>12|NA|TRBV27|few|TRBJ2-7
TGTGCCAGCAGTCCACCCTCCTACGAGCAGTACTTC
CASSPPSYEQYF
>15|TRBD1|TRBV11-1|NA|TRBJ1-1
TGTGCCAGCAGCTTAGCCGGACAGGGGTGGACTGAAGCTTTCTTT
CASSLAGQGWTEAFF
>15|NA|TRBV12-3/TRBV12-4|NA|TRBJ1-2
TGTGCCAGCAGCCCGGGGAGACGGTTGAACTATGGCTACACCTTC
CASSPGRRLNYGYTF
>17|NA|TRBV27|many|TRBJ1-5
TGTGCCAGCAGTTTATTCAGCGCCCCGGCAAGCAATCAGCCCCAGCATTTT
CASSLFSAPASNQPQHF
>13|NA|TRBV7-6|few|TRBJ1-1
TGTGCCAGCAGCCAGGGCCTGGACACTGAAGCTTTCTTT
CASSQGLDTEAFF
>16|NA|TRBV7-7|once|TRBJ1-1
TGTGCCAGCAGCCCGATTACTAATCGCAGGGCCACTGAAGCTTTCTTT
CASSPITNRRATEAFF
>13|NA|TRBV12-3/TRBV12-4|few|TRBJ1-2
TGTGCCAGCAGTCACCCCTCTAACTATGGCTACACCTTC
CASSHPSNYGYTF
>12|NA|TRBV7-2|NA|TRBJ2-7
TGTGCCAGCAGCTTTAGCTCCTACGAGCAGTACTTC
CASSFSSYEQYF